These T cell receptor beta chains were read from a single sample in a study of cytomegalovirus exposure and HLA in healthy donors. The method was immunoSEQ multiplex PCR; TCRdb's version includes in-frame clones alone and lacks a portion of them. Among 120,000 or so clones, about 79% were seen once, and the ten largest hold 3.3%. Sample: PBMCs. The receptor set was obtained from a woman in her 50s in good health and CMV-seronegative. Each CDR3 is given with its conserved first and last residue. D genes are given only for firm matches. Only some rows state a clone size, as once, few, many or a class for expanded clones.

CAGQGGVGETQYF | TGTGCCGGCCAGGGAGGGGTTGGGGAGACCCAGTACTTC | - | TRBJ2-5 | TRBD2 | TRBV10-3
CASSWGPTGDSYEQYF | TGCGCCAGCAGCTGGGGCCCGACAGGGGACTCCTACGAGCAGTACTTC | - | TRBJ2-7 | TRBD1 | TRBV5-1
CASSPRLAGGLYNEQFF | TGTGCCAGCAGCCCGAGACTAGCGGGAGGGCTCTACAATGAGCAGTTCTTC | - | TRBJ2-1 | TRBD2 | TRBV7-9
CSARDSYGYTF | TGCAGTGCTAGGGACAGTTATGGCTACACCTTC | - | TRBJ1-2 | - | TRBV20-1
CASSSGQGTASNEKLFF | TGCGCCAGCAGCTCAGGACAGGGTACAGCGTCTAATGAAAAACTGTTTTTT | - | TRBJ1-4 | TRBD1 | TRBV5-1
CASSDAGAEGEKLFF | TGTGCCAGCAGTGACGCAGGGGCCGAGGGTGAAAAACTGTTTTTT | - | TRBJ1-4 | - | TRBV25-1
CASSLVRGGRGPWSEQYF | TGTGCCAGCAGCTTAGTTCGAGGCGGGAGGGGCCCCTGGAGCGAGCAGTACTTC | - | TRBJ2-7 | TRBD2 | TRBV7-2
CASSLGLAGDFGDTQYF | TGTGCCAGCAGCTTAGGACTAGCGGGTGACTTTGGAGATACGCAGTATTTT | - | TRBJ2-3 | TRBD2 | TRBV5-6
CASSVGDRGLAEAFF | TGTGCCAGCAGTGTGGGGGACAGGGGGCTCGCTGAAGCTTTCTTT | - | TRBJ1-1 | TRBD1 | TRBV6-1
CASSFQTGTNTEAFF | TGTGCCAGCAGCTTTCAGACAGGGACGAACACTGAAGCTTTCTTT | - | TRBJ1-1 | TRBD1 | TRBV7-9
CASSIAGNEQYF | TGTGCCAGTAGTATAGCAGGGAACGAGCAGTACTTC | - | TRBJ2-7 | - | TRBV19
CASSYDRDNQPQHF | TGTGCCAGCAGTTACGACAGGGACAATCAGCCCCAGCATTTT | - | TRBJ1-5 | TRBD1 | TRBV27
CASSLGQTGAGNTIYF | TGCGCCAGCAGCTTGGGCCAAACAGGGGCTGGAAACACCATATATTTT | - | TRBJ1-3 | TRBD1 | TRBV5-1
CASSDAWREGNNEQFF | TGTGCCAGTAGTGACGCGTGGCGGGAGGGTAACAATGAGCAGTTCTTC | - | TRBJ2-1 | TRBD2 | TRBV19
CASSLEVGGLAGSGANVLTF | TGTGCCAGCAGCTTAGAGGTGGGGGGACTAGCGGGCTCTGGGGCCAACGTCCTGACTTTC | - | TRBJ2-6 | TRBD2 | TRBV11-2
CASSLEGQGLHGYTF | TGTGCCAGCAGCTTAGAAGGACAGGGACTCCATGGCTACACCTTC | - | TRBJ1-2 | TRBD1 | TRBV11-2
CASSSQTGEEVDNSPLHF | TGTGCCAGCAGCTCCCAGACAGGGGAGGAAGTTGATAATTCACCCCTCCACTTT | - | TRBJ1-6 | TRBD1 | TRBV13
CASSQDGRGSNSPLHF | TGCGCCAGCAGCCAAGATGGGAGGGGCTCTAATTCACCCCTCCACTTT | - | TRBJ1-6 | - | TRBV4-1
CASSPPGTDTQYF | TGTGCCAGCAGTCCCCCGGGCACAGATACGCAGTATTTT | - | TRBJ2-3 | - | TRBV28
CATSRDSAAVNTEAFF | TGTGCCACCAGCAGAGATAGCGCAGCCGTGAACACTGAAGCTTTCTTT | many | TRBJ1-1 | - | TRBV15
CSVASSGSSGELFF | TGCAGCGTTGCATCTAGCGGGAGTTCCGGGGAGCTGTTTTTT | - | TRBJ2-2 | TRBD2 | TRBV29-1
CASREEMLQGWSNQPQHF | TGTGCCAGCAGGGAAGAGATGCTACAGGGATGGAGCAATCAGCCCCAGCATTTT | - | TRBJ1-5 | - | TRBV6-1
CASSKLQGNQPQHF | TGTGCCAGCAGTAAACTACAGGGCAATCAGCCCCAGCATTTT | few | TRBJ1-5 | - | TRBV6-6
CASSPGLAGYGQYF | TGTGCCAGCAGCCCCGGACTAGCGGGGTATGGGCAGTACTTC | - | TRBJ2-7 | TRBD2 | TRBV7-2